The rows below give T cell receptor beta chains drawn from one sample of a study of cytomegalovirus exposure and HLA in healthy donors. Profiling relied on immunoSEQ multiplex PCR, and the TCRdb table lists in-frame clones only, not all of them. This table has under 150,000 clones, about 80% appearing once. The sample was PBMCs. All receptors derive from a human donor in good health. Each CDR3 is given with its conserved first and last residue. The D gene is left open where the match is weak. Expanded clones are given a class, and other clones once, few, many or no size at all.

>TRBJ1-3|NA|TRBV5-1|NA
CASSPGGYSGNTIYF
TGCGCCAGCAGCCCGGGGGGTTATAGTGGAAACACCATATATTTT
>TRBJ2-7|NA|TRBV7-2|NA
CASSSYSYEQYF
TGTGCCAGCAGCTCGTATTCCTACGAGCAGTACTTC
>TRBJ1-2|NA|TRBV10-3|NA
CAISDGGFFQYGYTF
TGTGCCATCAGTGACGGGGGTTTCTTTCAGTATGGCTACACCTTC
>TRBJ1-2|NA|TRBV27|NA
CASSLRGLGGYTF
TGTGCCAGCAGTTTACGGGGATTGGGTGGCTACACCTTC
>TRBJ2-1|TRBD2|TRBV9|once
CASSVALTSGGLHEQFF
TGTGCCAGCAGCGTAGCTTTGACTAGCGGGGGGTTGCATGAGCAGTTCTTC
>TRBJ2-3|TRBD2|TRBV19|NA
CASSSTGTSGGSASTDTQYF
TGTGCCAGTAGTAGCACCGGGACTAGCGGGGGGTCGGCGAGCACAGATACGCAGTATTTT
>TRBJ2-1|NA|TRBV6-5|NA
CASSDRNSYNEQFF
TGTGCCAGCAGTGACAGGAACTCCTACAATGAGCAGTTCTTC
>TRBJ2-2|TRBD2|TRBV19|NA
CASSPPSGARELFF
TGTGCCAGTAGTCCCCCCAGCGGGGCCCGGGAGCTGTTTTTT
>TRBJ2-3|NA|TRBV5-1|NA
CASCRGRASGGGDTQYF
TGCGCCAGCTGCAGGGGGCGAGCTAGCGGAGGGGGAGATACGCAGTATTTT
>TRBJ1-2|TRBD1|TRBV7-2|NA
CASSSDRTNYGYTF
TGTGCCAGCAGCTCGGACAGGACTAACTATGGCTACACCTTC
>TRBJ1-6|TRBD1|TRBV10-3|NA
CAIRELTGDDSPLHF
TGTGCCATCAGAGAACTGACAGGGGATGATTCACCCCTCCACTTT
>TRBJ2-7|NA|TRBV15|NA
CATSPFAGSSYEQYF
TGTGCCACCAGCCCTTTTGCGGGCAGCTCCTACGAGCAGTACTTC
>TRBJ2-3|TRBD1|TRBV5-1|NA
CASSLYGTGYLSTDTQYF
TGCGCCAGCAGCCTTTACGGGACAGGTTATCTAAGCACAGATACGCAGTATTTT
>TRBJ1-6|TRBD1|TRBV7-2|NA
CASSSQGGRGSNSPLHF
TGTGCCAGCAGCTCCCAAGGGGGCAGGGGATCAAATTCACCCCTCCACTTT
>TRBJ2-7|TRBD2|TRBV9|NA
CASSPEGLAGGYDTYEQYF
TGTGCCAGCAGCCCCGAGGGACTAGCGGGGGGCTACGATACCTACGAGCAGTACTTC
>TRBJ2-3|TRBD1|TRBV5-1|NA
CASSLQGLGGTDTQYF
TGCGCCAGCAGCCTACAGGGGCTAGGAGGCACAGATACGCAGTATTTT
>TRBJ1-5|NA|TRBV5-1|NA
CASSHGGDQPQHF
TGCGCCAGCAGTCATGGCGGAGACCAGCCCCAGCATTTT
>TRBJ1-2|NA|TRBV5-6|NA
CASSPEAHGGYTF
TGTGCCAGCAGCCCAGAGGCCCATGGGGGCTACACCTTC
>TRBJ1-1|NA|TRBV28|NA
CASSSGRPRAFF
TGTGCCAGCAGTTCCGGCCGGCCGAGGGCTTTCTTT
>TRBJ2-7|NA|TRBV29-1|NA
CSVGITGEQYF
TGCAGCGTTGGAATCACCGGCGAGCAGTACTTC
>TRBJ2-7|TRBD1|TRBV7-9|NA
CASSHTGASYEQYF
TGTGCCAGCAGCCATACAGGGGCGTCCTACGAGCAGTACTTC
>TRBJ2-1|NA|TRBV29-1|NA
CSVAAGIYNEQFF
TGCAGCGTTGCGGCGGGGATCTACAATGAGCAGTTCTTC
>TRBJ2-1|TRBD2|TRBV4-1|once
CASSSSWGGGAGNEQFF
TGCGCCAGCAGCAGTTCCTGGGGCGGGGGGGCTGGAAATGAGCAGTTCTTC
>TRBJ1-3|NA|TRBV6-5|NA
CASSYTGVGNTIYF
TGTGCCAGCAGTTACACCGGTGTTGGAAACACCATATATTTT
>TRBJ1-5|NA|TRBV5-5|NA
CASSLEGSYSNQPQHF
TGTGCCAGCAGCTTGGAAGGGAGTTATAGCAATCAGCCCCAGCATTTT
>TRBJ2-7|NA|TRBV5-8|NA
CAGRGTGAPVYEQYF
TGTGCCGGTCGTGGGACTGGGGCTCCTGTCTACGAGCAGTACTTC
>TRBJ1-5|NA|TRBV5-8|NA
CASSDPAQNQPQHF
TGTGCCAGCAGCGATCCCGCCCAGAATCAGCCCCAGCATTTT
>TRBJ1-5|NA|TRBV11-3|NA
CASQKRPQHF
TGTGCCAGCCAAAAGCGGCCCCAGCATTTT
>TRBJ2-7|NA|TRBV9|NA
CASSVFELSEQYF
TGTGCCAGCAGCGTATTTGAGCTGAGCGAGCAGTACTTC
>TRBJ1-5|TRBD1|TRBV18|NA
CASSPGQDQPQHF
TGTGCCAGCTCACCTGGACAGGATCAACCCCAGCATTTT
>TRBJ2-5|TRBD2|TRBV6-5|NA
CASSQSTSGEKTQYF
TGTGCCAGCAGTCAAAGCACTAGCGGGGAAAAGACCCAGTACTTC
>TRBJ2-3|TRBD2|TRBV7-6|NA
CASSLVGGTQYF
TGTGCCAGCAGCTTAGTGGGGGGGACGCAGTATTTT
>TRBJ2-3|TRBD2|TRBV10-3|NA
CAISESKLAGDENTQYF
TGTGCCATCAGTGAGTCGAAACTAGCGGGGGATGAAAATACGCAGTATTTT
>TRBJ2-1|NA|TRBV19|NA
CASSIQVKLTYNEQFF
TGTGCCAGTAGTATCCAAGTGAAGCTTACCTACAATGAGCAGTTCTTC
>TRBJ2-7|TRBD1|TRBV4-2|NA
CASSQERGLLGYEQYF
TGTGCCAGCAGCCAGGAGAGGGGGCTACTAGGTTACGAGCAGTACTTC
>TRBJ2-5|TRBD1|TRBV14|NA
CASSAGTALGETQYF
TGTGCCAGCAGCGCTGGGACAGCCCTTGGGGAGACCCAGTACTTC
>TRBJ2-1|NA|TRBV15|NA
CATAVGGAYYNEQFF
TGTGCCACGGCGGTGGGCGGGGCTTATTACAATGAGCAGTTCTTC
>TRBJ2-3|TRBD1|TRBV18|NA
CASSPIGTGTDTQYF
TGTGCCAGCTCACCAATTGGGACAGGCACAGATACGCAGTATTTT
>TRBJ1-6|NA|TRBV9|NA
CASSQTHGGYNSPLHF
TGTGCCAGCAGCCAAACCCACGGAGGTTATAATTCACCCCTCCACTTT